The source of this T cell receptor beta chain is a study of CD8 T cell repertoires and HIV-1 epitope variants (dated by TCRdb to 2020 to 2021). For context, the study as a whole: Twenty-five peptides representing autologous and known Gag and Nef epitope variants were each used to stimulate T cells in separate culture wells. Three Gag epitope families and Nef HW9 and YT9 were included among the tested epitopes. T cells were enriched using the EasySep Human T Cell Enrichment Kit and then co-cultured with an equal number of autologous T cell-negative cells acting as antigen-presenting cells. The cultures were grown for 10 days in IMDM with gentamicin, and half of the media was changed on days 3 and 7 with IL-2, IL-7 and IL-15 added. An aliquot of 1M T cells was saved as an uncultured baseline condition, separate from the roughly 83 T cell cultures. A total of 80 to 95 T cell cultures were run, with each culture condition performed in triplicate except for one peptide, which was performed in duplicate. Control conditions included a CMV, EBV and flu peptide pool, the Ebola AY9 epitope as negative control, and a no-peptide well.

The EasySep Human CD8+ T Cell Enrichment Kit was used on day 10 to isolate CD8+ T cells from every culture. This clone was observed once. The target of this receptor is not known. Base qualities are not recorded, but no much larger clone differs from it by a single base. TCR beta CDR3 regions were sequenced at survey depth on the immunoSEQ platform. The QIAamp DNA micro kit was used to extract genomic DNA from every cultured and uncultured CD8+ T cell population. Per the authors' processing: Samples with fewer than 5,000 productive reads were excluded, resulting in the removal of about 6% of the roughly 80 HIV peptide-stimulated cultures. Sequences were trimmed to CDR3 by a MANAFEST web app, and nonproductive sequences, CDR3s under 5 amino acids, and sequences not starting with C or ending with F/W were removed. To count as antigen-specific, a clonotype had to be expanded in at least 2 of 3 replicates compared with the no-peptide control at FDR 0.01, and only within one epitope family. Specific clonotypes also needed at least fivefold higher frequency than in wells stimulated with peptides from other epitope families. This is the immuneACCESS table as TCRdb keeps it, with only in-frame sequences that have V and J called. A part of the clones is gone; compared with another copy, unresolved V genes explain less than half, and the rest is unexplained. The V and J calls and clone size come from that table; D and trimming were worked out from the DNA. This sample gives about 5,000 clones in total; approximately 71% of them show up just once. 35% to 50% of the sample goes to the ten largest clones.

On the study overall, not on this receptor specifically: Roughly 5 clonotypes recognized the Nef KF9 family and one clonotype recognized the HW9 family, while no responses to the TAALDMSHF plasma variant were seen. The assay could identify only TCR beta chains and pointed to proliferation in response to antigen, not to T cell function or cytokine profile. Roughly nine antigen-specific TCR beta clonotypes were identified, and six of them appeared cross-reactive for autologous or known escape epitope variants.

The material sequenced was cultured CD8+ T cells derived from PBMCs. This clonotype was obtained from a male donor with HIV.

CDR3 protein: CASSRVGANYGYTF. Here is the DNA: TGTGCCAGCAGCCGCGTCGGAGCTAACTATGGCTACACCTTC. In this chain, TRBV2 is recombined with TRBJ1-2; there is no confident call for the D gene. A distance of 11 bases separates the germline ends of V and J, which lose 6 bases and 0 bases respectively. Spanning cysteine to phenylalanine, the CDR3 consists of 14 amino acids. Just the 42-base CDR3 DNA is kept, in frame starting at base 1. Taken from the germline V gene, the CDR1 and CDR2 loops are SNHLY and FYNNEI. With the rest looked up from the reference TRBV2 and TRBJ1-2 genes rather than sequenced, the full variable domain is EPEVTQTPSHQVTQMGQEVILRCVPISNHLYFYWYRQILGQKVEFLVSFYNNEISEKSEIFDDQFSVERPDGSNFTLKIRSTKLEDSAMYFCASSRVGANYGYTFGSGTRLTVV.